The clone carrying this TCR beta chain was seen only a few times. Its antigen is undetermined. Separate cDNA molecules each had unique molecular identifiers attached to them. A single record per CDR3 protein comes from TCRdb applying MiXCR to the 5' RACE reads. The table records about 110,000 distinct CDR3 sequences, around 10% of them present only once. The record originates from a study of early T cells in non-severe SARS-CoV-2 infection. Study-level points and caveats: Anti-spike CD8 responses were favored by VDJdb matching, which missed private and CD4 specificities.

Per the germline V gene, CDR1 is LNHDA and CDR2 is SQIVND (reference sequence). The length of the CDR3 is 17 residues. The V end lost 4 bases, the J end lost 0 bases, and 16 bases lay between the germline ends. This chain links TRBV19 with TRBJ1-5, with D possibly being TRBD1 (5 bases). The source of this sequence is an adult who was a healthcare worker with PCR-confirmed SARS-CoV-2 infection or an uninfected control (not recorded which). Input material: whole blood. The CDR3 DNA is TGTGCCAGTAGTACATACAAGGACAAAGATAGCAATCAGCCCCAGCATTTT. It specifies CASSTYKDKDSNQPQHF.